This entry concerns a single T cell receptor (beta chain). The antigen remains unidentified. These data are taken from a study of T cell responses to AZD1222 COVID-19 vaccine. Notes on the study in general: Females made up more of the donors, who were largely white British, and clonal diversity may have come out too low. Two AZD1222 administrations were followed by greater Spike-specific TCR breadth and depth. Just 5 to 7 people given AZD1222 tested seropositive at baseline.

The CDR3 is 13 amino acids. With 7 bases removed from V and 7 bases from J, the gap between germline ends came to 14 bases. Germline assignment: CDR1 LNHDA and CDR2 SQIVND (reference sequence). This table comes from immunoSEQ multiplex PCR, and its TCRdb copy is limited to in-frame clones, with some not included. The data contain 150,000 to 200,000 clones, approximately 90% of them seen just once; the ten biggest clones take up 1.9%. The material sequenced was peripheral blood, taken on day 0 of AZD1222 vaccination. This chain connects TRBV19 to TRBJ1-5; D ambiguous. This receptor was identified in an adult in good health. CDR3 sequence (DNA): TGTGCCAGTACTCCCGCCGCCGAACAGCCCCAGCATTTT. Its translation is CASTPAAEQPQHF.